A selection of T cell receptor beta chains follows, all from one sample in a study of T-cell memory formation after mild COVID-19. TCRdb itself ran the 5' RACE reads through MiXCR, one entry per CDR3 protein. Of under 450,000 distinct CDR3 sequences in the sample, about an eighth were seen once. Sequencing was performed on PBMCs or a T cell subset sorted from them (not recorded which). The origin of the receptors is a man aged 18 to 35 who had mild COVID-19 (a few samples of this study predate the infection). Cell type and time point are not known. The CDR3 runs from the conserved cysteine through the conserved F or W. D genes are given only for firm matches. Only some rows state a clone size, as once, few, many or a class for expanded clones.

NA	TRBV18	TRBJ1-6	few	TGTGCCAGCTCACCCCAGGAAAATTCACCCCTCCACTTT	CASSPQENSPLHF
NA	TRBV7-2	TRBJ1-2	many	TGTGCCAGCAGCTTAGGTCCAGGAACTATCTATGGCTACACCTTC	CASSLGPGTIYGYTF
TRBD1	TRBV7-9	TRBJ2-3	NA	TGTGCCAGCAGCCCCGGACAGGGGAGCACAGATACGCAGTATTTT	CASSPGQGSTDTQYF
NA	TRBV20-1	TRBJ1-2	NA	TGCAGTGCTACCGATCGGGGAAATGGCTACACCTTC	CSATDRGNGYTF
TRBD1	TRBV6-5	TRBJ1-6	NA	TGTGCCAGCAGTCTACAGGGGCTCAATTCACCCCTCCACTTT	CASSLQGLNSPLHF
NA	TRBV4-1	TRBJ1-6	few	TGCGCCAGCAGCCAGCAGGGGTGGAATTCACCCCTCCACTTT	CASSQQGWNSPLHF
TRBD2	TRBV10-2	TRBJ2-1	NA	TGCGCCAGCAGTGATATTTCGGGACTAGCGGGGGCCCTCTACAATGAGCAGTTCTTC	CASSDISGLAGALYNEQFF
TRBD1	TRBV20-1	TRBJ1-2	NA	TGCAGTGCTAGAGCCTCCGGGACAGGGAACTATGGCTACACCTTC	CSARASGTGNYGYTF
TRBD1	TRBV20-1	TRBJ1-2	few	TGCAGTGCTAGAGACCGGGGGGACAGGCTATTCTTTGCCTTC	CSARDRGDRLFFAF
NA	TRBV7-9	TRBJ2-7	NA	TGTGCCAGCAGCCTCGACATCTCCTACGAGCAGTACTTC	CASSLDISYEQYF
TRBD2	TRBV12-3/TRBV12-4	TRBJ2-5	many	TGTGCCAGCAGTTCGGGGGGAAGAGAGACCCAGTACTTC	CASSSGGRETQYF
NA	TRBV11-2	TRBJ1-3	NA	TGTGCCAGCAGTCATGGGTACTCTGGAAACACCATATATTTT	CASSHGYSGNTIYF
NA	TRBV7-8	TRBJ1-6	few	TGTGCCAGCAGCTTAGCGGGGGGCGCGGGGGACTCACCCCTCCACTTT	CASSLAGGAGDSPLHF
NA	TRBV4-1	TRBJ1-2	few	TGCGCCAGCAGCCAAGATGTTGGATATGGCTACACCTTC	CASSQDVGYGYTF
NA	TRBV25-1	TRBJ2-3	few	TGTGCCAGCAGTGATCATAGAGGGCTTGGCACAGATACGCAGTATTTT	CASSDHRGLGTDTQYF
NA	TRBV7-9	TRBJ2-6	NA	TGTGCCAGCAGCCCGCGTATGAGCTCTGGGGCCAACGTCCTGACTTTC	CASSPRMSSGANVLTF
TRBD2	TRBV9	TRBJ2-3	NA	TGTGCCAGCAGCGCCTCCGGGACTACCAGCACAGATACGCAGTATTTT	CASSASGTTSTDTQYF
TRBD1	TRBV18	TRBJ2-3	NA	TGTGCCAGCTCACCTCAGGGACAGTCTAGCACAGATACGCAGTATTTT	CASSPQGQSSTDTQYF
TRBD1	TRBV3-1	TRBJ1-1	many	TGTGCCAGCAGCCGGACAGGGGGGACGGAAGCTTTCTTT	CASSRTGGTEAFF
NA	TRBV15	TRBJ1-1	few	TGTGCCACCAGCAGAGTGCCGGGGGACACTGAAGCTTTCTTT	CATSRVPGDTEAFF